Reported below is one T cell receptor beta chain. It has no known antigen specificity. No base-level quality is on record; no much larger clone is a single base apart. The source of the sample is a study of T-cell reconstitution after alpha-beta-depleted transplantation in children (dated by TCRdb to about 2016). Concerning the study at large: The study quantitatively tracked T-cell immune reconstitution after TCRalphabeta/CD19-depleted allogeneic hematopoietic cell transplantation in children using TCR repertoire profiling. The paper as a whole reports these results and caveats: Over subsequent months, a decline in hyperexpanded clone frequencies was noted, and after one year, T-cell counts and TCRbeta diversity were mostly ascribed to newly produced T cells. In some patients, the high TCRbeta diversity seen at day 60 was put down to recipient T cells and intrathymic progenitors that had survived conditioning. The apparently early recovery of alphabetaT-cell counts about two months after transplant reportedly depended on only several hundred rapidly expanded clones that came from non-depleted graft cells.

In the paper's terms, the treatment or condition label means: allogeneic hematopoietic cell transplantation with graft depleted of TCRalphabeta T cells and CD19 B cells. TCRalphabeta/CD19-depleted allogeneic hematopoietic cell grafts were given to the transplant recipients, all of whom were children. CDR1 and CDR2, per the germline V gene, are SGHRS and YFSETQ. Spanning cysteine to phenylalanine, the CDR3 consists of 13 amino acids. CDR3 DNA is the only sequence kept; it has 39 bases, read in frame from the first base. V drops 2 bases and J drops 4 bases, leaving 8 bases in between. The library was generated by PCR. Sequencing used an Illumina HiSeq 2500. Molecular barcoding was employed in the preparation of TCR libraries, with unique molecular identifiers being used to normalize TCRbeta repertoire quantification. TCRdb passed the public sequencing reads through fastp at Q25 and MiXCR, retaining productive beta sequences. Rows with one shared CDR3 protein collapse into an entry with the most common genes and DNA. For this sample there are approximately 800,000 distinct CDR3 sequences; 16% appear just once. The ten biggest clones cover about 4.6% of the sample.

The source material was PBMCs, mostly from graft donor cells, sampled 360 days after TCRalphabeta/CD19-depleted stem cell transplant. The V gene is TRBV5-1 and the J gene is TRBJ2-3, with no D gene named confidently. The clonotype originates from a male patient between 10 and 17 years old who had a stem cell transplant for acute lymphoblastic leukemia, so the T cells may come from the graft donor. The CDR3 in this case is CASSFENSDTQYF. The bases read TGCGCCAGCAGCTTCGAGAACTCAGATACGCAGTATTTT. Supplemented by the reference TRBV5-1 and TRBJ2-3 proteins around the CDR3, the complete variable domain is KAGVTQTPRYLIKTRGQQVTLSCSPISGHRSVSWYQQTPGQGLQFLFEYFSETQRNKGNFPGRFSGRQFSNSRSEMNVSTLELGDSALYLCASSFENSDTQYFGPGTRLTVL.